Each of the 19 T cell receptor beta chains below was sequenced from the same sample in a study of blood T cell repertoires in COVID-19. Clones were sequenced by immunoSEQ multiplex PCR, and TCRdb holds only the in-frame ones, with some missing. The data contain more than 80,000 clones, 70% to 85% of them seen just once; the ten biggest clones take up 14%. Sequenced input: peripheral blood. The source of these receptors is a woman aged 55-70 years with acute or convalescent COVID-19.

This chain's CDR3 is CASSLAPEGLYNEQFF. In nucleotides, the CDR3 is TGCGCCAGCAGCTTGGCACCGGAGGGCCTTTACAATGAGCAGTTCTTC. This chain uses TRBV5-1 with TRBJ2-1; D might be TRBD2 (6 bases). This CDR3 has 16 amino acids. V lost 0 bases and J 4 bases, leaving 14 bases between the germline ends. Germline lookup yields CDR1 SGHRS and CDR2 YFSETQ.

The chain links TRBV5-1 to TRBJ2-1, with a possible D match to TRBD2 (6 bases). From germline, CDR1 is SGHRS and CDR2 YFSETQ. The CDR3 is 16 amino acids. Trimming took off 2 bases at V and 1 base at J, with 13 bases between the two ends. CDR3 sequence (DNA): TGCGCCAGCAGCTTACTCTTAGCGGCTTCCTACAATGAGCAGTTCTTC. Translated: CASSLLLAASYNEQFF. The full variable domain, its missing parts supplied by reference TRBV5-1 and TRBJ2-1, is KAGVTQTPRYLIKTRGQQVTLSCSPISGHRSVSWYQQTPGQGLQFLFEYFSETQRNKGNFPGRFSGRQFSNSRSEMNVSTLELGDSALYLCASSLLLAASYNEQFFGPGTRLTVL.

The rearrangement joins TRBV5-6 to TRBJ1-1, with 9 bases aligning to TRBD1. The CDR3 loop spans 15 amino acids. J was trimmed by 2 bases and V by 1 base; bases with no gene match: 3. Looked up from germline, CDR1 is SGHDT and CDR2 is YYEEEE. DNA of the CDR3: TGTGCCAGCAGCTTGACAGGGGGCCTAAACACTGAAGCTTTCTTT. Protein sequence: CASSLTGGLNTEAFF.

This clone was observed a single time. The chain uses TRBV6-5 and TRBJ2-2; 9 bases map to TRBD2. Germline CDR1 MNHEY, CDR2 SVGAGI. Trimming took 4 bases from V and 3 from J; bases not matched to a gene: 6. The CDR3 is 16 amino acids. Written as DNA, the CDR3 is TGTGCCAGCAGTTCAAAAGCGGGAGGCCACACCGGGGAGCTGTTTTTT. This codes for CASSSKAGGHTGELFF.

The chain combines TRBV2 with TRBJ1-2, with 7 bases that match TRBD1. Looked up from germline, CDR1 is SNHLY and CDR2 is FYNNEI. The V segment lost 3 bases and the J segment 6 bases; nucleotides outside the gene matches: 7. The CDR3 sequence is 14 residues long. The CDR3 DNA reads as TGTGCCAGCAGTGATCCAGGGGGGAGAGATGGCTACACCTTC. Its protein product is CASSDPGGRDGYTF.

This chain links TRBV4-1 with TRBJ1-6, with TRBD1 identical over 7 bases. The J segment lost 13 bases and the V segment lost 6 bases, leaving 12 bases of the junction unmatched. In germline, CDR1 is MGHRA, CDR2 YSYEKL. CDR3 size: 14 residues. CDR3 nucleotides: TGCGCCAGCAGAAACCCGGGACAGAGGATCCCCCTCCACTTT. This gives the protein CASRNPGQRIPLHF.

The chain uses TRBV10-3 and TRBJ2-7; 11 bases fit TRBD1. This CDR3 region has 14 residues. Germline values: CDR1 ENHRY, CDR2 SYGVKD. V lost 4 bases to trimming and J lost 6 bases; unmatched junction nucleotides: 5. The CDR3 loop is CAISGGQGDREQYF. The CDR3 coding sequence is TGTGCCATCAGTGGGGGACAGGGGGATCGCGAGCAGTACTTC.

The chain couples TRBV18 to TRBJ2-1; 7 bases agree with TRBD2. V was pared by 3 bases and J by 4 bases, with 9 bases of the junction left unmatched. There are 16 residues in the CDR3. The germline V gene encodes CDR1 KGHSH and CDR2 LQKENI. In DNA form, the CDR3 reads TGTGCCAGCTCACCCTACGTCCGCGGGGGATACAATGAGCAGTTCTTC. It yields the protein CASSPYVRGGYNEQFF.

This clone is labeled medium-sized. The chain combines TRBV27 with TRBJ2-4; TRBD2 agrees at 10 bases. The CDR3 totals 17 residues. Germline V gene sequence: CDR1 MNHEY, CDR2 SMNVEV (reference sequence). V shed 5 bases and J 4 bases; nucleotides not matched to a gene: 11. The CDR3 DNA reads as TGTGCCAGCAGTCTACGGGAGGTAGCGGGAGGTAAAAACATTCAGTACTTC. Protein: CASSLREVAGGKNIQYF.

The chain joins TRBV2 to TRBJ2-2, with 9 bases aligning to TRBD2. This CDR3 contains 15 residues. Trimming at V came to 8 bases and at J to 3 bases, leaving 7 bases not matched to a gene. CDR1 SNHLY and CDR2 FYNNEI come from the germline V gene. The chain's CDR3 is CASEPSGVYTGELFF. CDR3 in DNA: TGTGCCAGCGAACCTAGCGGGGTCTACACCGGGGAGCTGTTTTTT.

The chain recombines TRBV4-1 with TRBJ2-1; 11 bases agree with TRBD2. This CDR3 is 13 amino acids long. Germline loops: CDR1 MGHRA, CDR2 YSYEKL. After removal of 3 bases from V and 16 bases from J, the junction contained 8 bases not matched to a gene. The CDR3 protein is CASSQGTSGLQFF. The CDR3 DNA sequence: TGCGCCAGCAGCCAGGGGACTAGCGGCCTTCAATTCTTC.

V usage is TRBV28 and J usage is TRBJ1-5; 9 nucleotides line up with TRBD1. Germline-derived CDR1 and CDR2 are MDHEN and SYDVKM. This CDR3 is 14 amino acids long. V was clipped by 10 bases and J by 5 bases; unmatched bases: 9. CDR3 region: CATLFGDRDQPQHF. The CDR3 bases are TGTGCCACCCTGTTTGGGGACAGGGATCAGCCCCAGCATTTT.

The chain combines TRBV7-9 with TRBJ2-1; 7 nucleotides agree with TRBD2. CDR1 SEHNR and CDR2 FQNEAQ come from the germline V gene (reference sequence). This CDR3 has 17 amino acids. V was clipped by 1 base and J by 6 bases; unmatched bases: 12. The CDR3 spells CASSLEVGGPFVNEQFF. The CDR3 region has the DNA TGTGCCAGCAGCTTAGAAGTGGGAGGGCCTTTTGTCAATGAGCAGTTCTTC.

In this sample, this clone turned up once. The J gene is TRBJ1-5, the V gene TRBV6-1; 9 bases are a match to TRBD1. Germline trimming cut 3 bases from V and 1 base from J; bases unmatched to any gene: 4. This CDR3 is built from 16 residues. Per germline, CDR1 MNHNS and CDR2 SASEGT. The CDR3 region has the DNA TGTGCCAGCAGTGAGGGACAGGGAGCGAGCAATCAGCCCCAGCATTTT. Its translation is CASSEGQGASNQPQHF.

The chain recombines TRBV14 with TRBJ2-1, with D hard to call. The CDR3 runs to 15 residues. V was cut by 1 base and J by 0 bases, with 7 bases left in between. Germline V CDR1 and CDR2: SGHDN, FVKESK. The DNA of the CDR3 is TGTGCCAGCAGCCAAGTCCGGAGCTCCTACAATGAGCAGTTCTTC. It codes for CASSQVRSSYNEQFF.

The V gene is TRBV29-1, the J gene TRBJ2-1, with 9 bases identical to TRBD2. Germline V CDR1 and CDR2: SQVTM, ANQGSEA. The CDR3 contains 18 residues. V shed 4 bases and J 2 bases; nucleotides not matched to a gene: 15. The CDR3 loop reads CSVVGASGDGSPYNEQFF. The CDR3 DNA sequence: TGCAGCGTTGTAGGTGCTAGCGGGGACGGGTCCCCCTACAATGAGCAGTTCTTC.

Turning to this clone: Other DNA sequences of this sample code for an identical CDR3. The gene calls are TRBV6-5 and TRBJ1-1, with TRBD1 matching over 10 bases. Germline V gives CDR1 MNHEY, CDR2 SVGAGI. V lost 8 bases, J lost 4 bases, and 10 bases stayed unmatched. This CDR3 contains 15 residues. The CDR3 region has the DNA TGTGCCAGCGGCCTTCAGGGACAGGGGTTCACTGAAGCTTTCTTT. Translation gives CASGLQGQGFTEAFF.

The CDR3 reads CAIGRTGQNTEAFF. The CDR3 DNA is TGTGCCATCGGGAGGACAGGGCAGAACACTGAAGCTTTCTTT. The J gene is TRBJ1-1, the V gene TRBV10-3; 8 bases are shared with TRBD1. V shed 8 bases and J 1 base; nucleotides not matched to a gene: 6. CDR1 is ENHRY and CDR2 is SYGVKD in the germline V gene. The CDR3 consists of 14 residues.

J is TRBJ1-4 and V is TRBV9, with D unclear. V was shortened by 0 bases and J by 8 bases, with 11 bases between the two germline ends. The CDR3 length is 14 residues. Germline V gene lookup returns CDR1 SGDLS and CDR2 YYNGEE. In DNA form, the CDR3 reads TGTGCCAGCAGCGTAGGAGGGTTCGGGGAAAAACTGTTTTTT. The encoded protein is CASSVGGFGEKLFF.